Reported below is one T cell receptor beta chain. Its antigen is not known. These data come from a study of radiotherapy plus CTLA-4 blockade in lung cancer. At the level of the study: Objective responses were recorded in 15% to 20% of patients, with disease control recorded in about 33%. Study findings and constraints: Researchers report tumor-derived TCR clones expanding in blood after radiotherapy plus ipilimumab. The authors reported that early blood T cell clone dynamics, with interferon-beta, best predicted response.

The CDR3 length is 13 residues. In germline, CDR1 is SGHNT, CDR2 YYREEE (reference sequence). Trimming removed 7 bases at V and 6 bases at J, with 16 bases between. Alongside CTLA-4 blockade with ipilimumab, patients with chemo-refractory metastatic non-small-cell lung cancer received focal radiation. The data were produced by immunoSEQ multiplex PCR, yet TCRdb's version contains in-frame clones alone and is incomplete. The repertoire has about 24,000 clones, about 71% of them found once; the top ten carry approximately 3%. Material: peripheral blood, obtained from a patient treated with radiotherapy plus ipilimumab. The clonotype originates from a human donor with non-small cell lung cancer whose response to radiotherapy plus ipilimumab could not be evaluated. The chain recombines TRBV5-4 with TRBJ1-2; D is perhaps TRBD1 (5 bases). The CDR3 reads CASSGGWGDGYTF. In nucleotides, the CDR3 is TGTGCCAGCTCTGGGGGGTGGGGAGATGGCTACACCTTC.